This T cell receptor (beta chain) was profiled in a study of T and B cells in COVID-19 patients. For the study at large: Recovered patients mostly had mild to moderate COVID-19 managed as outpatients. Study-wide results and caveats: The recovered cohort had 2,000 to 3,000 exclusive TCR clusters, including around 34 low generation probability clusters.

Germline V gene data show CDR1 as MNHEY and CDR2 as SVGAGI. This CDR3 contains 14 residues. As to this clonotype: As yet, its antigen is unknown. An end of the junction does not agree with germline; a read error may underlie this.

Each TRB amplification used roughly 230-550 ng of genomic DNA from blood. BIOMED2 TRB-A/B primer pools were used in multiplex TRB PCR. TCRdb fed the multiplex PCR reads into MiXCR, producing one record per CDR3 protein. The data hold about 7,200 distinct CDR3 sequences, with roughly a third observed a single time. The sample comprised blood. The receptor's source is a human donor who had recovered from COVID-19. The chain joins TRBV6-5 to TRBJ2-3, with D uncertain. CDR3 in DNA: TGCGCCAGCAGTGAGTCGAAAGGGACAGATACGCAGTATTTT. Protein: CASSESKGTDTQYF.